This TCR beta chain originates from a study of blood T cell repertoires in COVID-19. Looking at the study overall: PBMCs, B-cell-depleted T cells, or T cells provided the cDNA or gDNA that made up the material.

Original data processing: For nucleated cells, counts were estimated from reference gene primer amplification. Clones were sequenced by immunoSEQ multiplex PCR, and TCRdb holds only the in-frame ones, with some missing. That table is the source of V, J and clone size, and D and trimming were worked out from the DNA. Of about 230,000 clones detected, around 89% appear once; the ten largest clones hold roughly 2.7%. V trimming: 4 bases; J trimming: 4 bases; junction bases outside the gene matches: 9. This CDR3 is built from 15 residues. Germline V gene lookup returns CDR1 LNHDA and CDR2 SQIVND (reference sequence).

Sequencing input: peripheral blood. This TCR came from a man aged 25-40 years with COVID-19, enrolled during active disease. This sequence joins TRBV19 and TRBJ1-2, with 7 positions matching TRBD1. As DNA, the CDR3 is TGTGCCAGTAGTAGCTCCGGGACAGTCTTCTATGGCTACACCTTC. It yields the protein CASSSSGTVFYGYTF.